This paragraph covers one T cell receptor (beta chain) sequence. As yet, its antigen is unknown. The data were taken from a study of T-cell memory formation after mild COVID-19. Study-wide context: TCR clusters showed largely donor specificity. Study results and caveats: The main location of contracting CD4+ clones was CM and EM, and that of contracting CD8+ clones was EMRA.

From the 5' RACE reads, TCRdb called clonotypes with MiXCR, one entry per CDR3 protein. The repertoire holds 150,000 to 200,000 distinct CDR3 sequences, with about a fifth as singletons. This clonotype was obtained from an adult woman who had mild COVID-19 (a few samples of this study predate the infection). Cell type and time point are not known. Sequencing input: PBMCs or a T cell subset sorted from them (not recorded which).

The CDR3 nucleotides are TGTGCCAGCAGCCCCTCTGCAAGCACAGATACGCAGTATTTT. Translating gives CASSPSASTDTQYF. The rearrangement uses TRBV7-8 and TRBJ2-3; D gene uncertain. Germline CDR1 reads SGHVS; CDR2 reads FQNEAQ. Trimming took 5 bases from V and 0 from J, leaving 9 bases between them. The CDR3 sequence is 14 residues long.